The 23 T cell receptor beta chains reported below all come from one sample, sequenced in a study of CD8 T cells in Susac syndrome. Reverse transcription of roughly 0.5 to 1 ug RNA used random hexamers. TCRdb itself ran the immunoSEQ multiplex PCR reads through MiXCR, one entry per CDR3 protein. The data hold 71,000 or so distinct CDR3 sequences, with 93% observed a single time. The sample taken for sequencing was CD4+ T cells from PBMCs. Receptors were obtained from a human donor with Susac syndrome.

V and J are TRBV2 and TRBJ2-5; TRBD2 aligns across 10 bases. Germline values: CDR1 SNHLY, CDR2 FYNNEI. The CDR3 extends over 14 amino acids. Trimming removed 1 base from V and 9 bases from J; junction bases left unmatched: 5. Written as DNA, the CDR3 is TGTGCCAGCAGTGAAGGGCTAGCGGGGGCCCCCCAGTACTTC. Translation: CASSEGLAGAPQYF.

CDR3 residues: CASSWDGYEQYF. The DNA of the CDR3 is TGTGCCAGCAGTTGGGACGGCTACGAGCAGTACTTC. The J gene is TRBJ2-7, the V gene TRBV28; D assignment may be TRBD1 or TRBD2 (5 bases each). This CDR3 region has 12 residues. Germline assignment: CDR1 MDHEN and CDR2 SYDVKM. Trimming stripped 4 bases from V and 3 bases from J, with 7 bases between.

CDR3 sequence reads: CASSYAERGDTEAFF. In nucleotides, the CDR3 is TGTGCCAGCAGTTATGCTGAGCGGGGAGACACTGAAGCTTTCTTT. The rearrangement links TRBV6-6 to TRBJ1-1; D unclear. CDR3 length: 15 residues. CDR1 MNHNY and CDR2 SVGAGI come from the germline V gene (reference sequence). Trimming removed 3 bases from V and 3 bases from J, with 14 bases in between.

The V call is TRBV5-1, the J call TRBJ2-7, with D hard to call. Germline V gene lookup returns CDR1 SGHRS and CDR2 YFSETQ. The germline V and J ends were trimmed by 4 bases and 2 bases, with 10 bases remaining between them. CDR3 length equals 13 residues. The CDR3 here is CASSPSGPYEQYF. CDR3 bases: TGCGCCAGCAGCCCATCTGGGCCCTACGAGCAGTACTTC.

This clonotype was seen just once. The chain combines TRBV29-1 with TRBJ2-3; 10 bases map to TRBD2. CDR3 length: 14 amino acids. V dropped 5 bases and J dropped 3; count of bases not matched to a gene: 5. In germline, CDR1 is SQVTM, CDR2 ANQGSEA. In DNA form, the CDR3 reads TGCAGCGTTTGTCTAGCGGGGGCAACAGATACGCAGTATTTT. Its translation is CSVCLAGATDTQYF.

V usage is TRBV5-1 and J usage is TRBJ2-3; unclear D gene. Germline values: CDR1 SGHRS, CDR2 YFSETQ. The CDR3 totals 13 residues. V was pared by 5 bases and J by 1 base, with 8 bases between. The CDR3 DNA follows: TGCGCCAGCAGAAAGTTCGGCACAGATACGCAGTATTTT. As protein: CASRKFGTDTQYF. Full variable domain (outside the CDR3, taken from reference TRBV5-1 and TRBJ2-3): KAGVTQTPRYLIKTRGQQVTLSCSPISGHRSVSWYQQTPGQGLQFLFEYFSETQRNKGNFPGRFSGRQFSNSRSEMNVSTLELGDSALYLCASRKFGTDTQYFGPGTRLTVL.

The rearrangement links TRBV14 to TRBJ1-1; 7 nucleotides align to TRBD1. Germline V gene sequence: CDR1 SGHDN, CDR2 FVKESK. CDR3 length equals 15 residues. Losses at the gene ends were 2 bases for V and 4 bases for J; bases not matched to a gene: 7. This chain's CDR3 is CASSQLTGWSTEAFF. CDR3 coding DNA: TGTGCCAGCAGCCAATTGACAGGGTGGAGCACTGAAGCTTTCTTT.

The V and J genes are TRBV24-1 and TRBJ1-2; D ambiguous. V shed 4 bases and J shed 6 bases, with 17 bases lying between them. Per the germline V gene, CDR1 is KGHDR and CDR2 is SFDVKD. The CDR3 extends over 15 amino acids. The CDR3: CATSDPDTREDGYTF. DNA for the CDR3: TGTGCCACCAGTGACCCAGACACAAGGGAAGATGGCTACACCTTC.

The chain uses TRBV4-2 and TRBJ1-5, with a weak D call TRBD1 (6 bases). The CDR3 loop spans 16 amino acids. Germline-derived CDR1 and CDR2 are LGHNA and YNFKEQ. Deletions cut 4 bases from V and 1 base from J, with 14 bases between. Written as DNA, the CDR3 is TGTGCCAGCAGCCGAGTCCTGGGGGGCAGCAATCAGCCCCAGCATTTT. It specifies CASSRVLGGSNQPQHF.

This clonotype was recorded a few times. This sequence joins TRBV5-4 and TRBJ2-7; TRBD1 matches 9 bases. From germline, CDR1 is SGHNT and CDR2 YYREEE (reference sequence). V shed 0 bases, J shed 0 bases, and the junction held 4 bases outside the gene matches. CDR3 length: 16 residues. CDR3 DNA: TGTGCCAGCAGCTTGGCCCCGGGACAGGGCTCCTACGAGCAGTACTTC. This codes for CASSLAPGQGSYEQYF.

CDR3 coding DNA: TGTGCCAGCAGCCAACTGGGACAGGGAAACACTGAAGCTTTCTTT. It specifies CASSQLGQGNTEAFF. This chain connects TRBV5-6 to TRBJ1-1, with 9 bases identical to TRBD1. Germline assignment: CDR1 SGHDT and CDR2 YYEEEE. V shed 4 bases, J shed 2 bases, and the junction held 6 bases outside the gene matches. The CDR3 contains 15 residues. The variable domain in full, completed from reference TRBV5-6 and TRBJ1-1, reads DAGVTQSPTHLIKTRGQQVTLRCSPKSGHDTVSWYQQALGQGPQFIFQYYEEEERQRGNFPDRFSGHQFPNYSSELNVNALLLGDSALYLCASSQLGQGNTEAFFGQGTRLTVV.

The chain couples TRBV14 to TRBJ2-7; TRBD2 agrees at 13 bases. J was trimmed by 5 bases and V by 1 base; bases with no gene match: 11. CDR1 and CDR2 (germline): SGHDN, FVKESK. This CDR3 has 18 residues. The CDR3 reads CASSQGLAGGLILHEQYF. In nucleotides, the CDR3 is TGTGCCAGCAGCCAAGGACTAGCGGGGGGCTTGATTCTCCACGAGCAGTACTTC.

CDR3 DNA: TGTGCCTGGAGATGGGACAGGAGGGGTTCACCCCTCCACTTT. It codes for CAWRWDRRGSPLHF. The genes are TRBV30 and TRBJ1-6; 8 bases agree with TRBD1. The V segment lost 3 bases and the J segment 9 bases; nucleotides outside the gene matches: 7. Germline CDR1 and CDR2: GTSNPN and SVGIG (reference sequence). The CDR3 is made up of 14 amino acids.

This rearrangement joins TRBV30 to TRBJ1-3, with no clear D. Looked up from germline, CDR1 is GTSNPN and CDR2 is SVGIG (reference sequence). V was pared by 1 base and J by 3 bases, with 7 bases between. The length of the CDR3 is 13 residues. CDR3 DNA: TGTGCCTGGAGTGGGACGGGTGGAAACACCATATATTTT. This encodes CAWSGTGGNTIYF.

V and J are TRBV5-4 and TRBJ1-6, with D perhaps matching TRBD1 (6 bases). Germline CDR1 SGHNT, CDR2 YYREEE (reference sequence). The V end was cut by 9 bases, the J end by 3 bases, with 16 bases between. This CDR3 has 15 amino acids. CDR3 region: CATTQGNLYNSPLHF. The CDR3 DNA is TGTGCCACTACACAGGGAAACCTCTATAATTCACCCCTCCACTTT.

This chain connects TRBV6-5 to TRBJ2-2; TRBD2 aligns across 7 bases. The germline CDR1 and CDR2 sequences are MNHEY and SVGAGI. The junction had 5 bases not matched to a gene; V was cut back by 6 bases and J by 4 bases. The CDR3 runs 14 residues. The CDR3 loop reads CASRRPGGTGELFF. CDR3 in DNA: TGTGCCAGCAGGCGCCCGGGGGGCACCGGGGAGCTGTTTTTT.

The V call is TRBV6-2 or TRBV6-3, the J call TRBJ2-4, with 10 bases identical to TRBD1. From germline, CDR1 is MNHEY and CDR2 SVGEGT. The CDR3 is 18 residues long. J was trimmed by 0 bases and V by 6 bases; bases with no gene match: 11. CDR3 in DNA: TGTGCCAGCAGCTCCCGGGACAGGGGCCCAATAGCCAAAAACATTCAGTACTTC. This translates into CASSSRDRGPIAKNIQYF.

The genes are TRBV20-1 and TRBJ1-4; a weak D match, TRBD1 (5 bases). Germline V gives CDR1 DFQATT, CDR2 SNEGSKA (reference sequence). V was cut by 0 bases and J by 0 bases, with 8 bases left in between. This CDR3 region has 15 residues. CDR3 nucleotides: TGCAGTGCTAGAGATAGGGGAACAACTAATGAAAAACTGTTTTTT. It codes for CSARDRGTTNEKLFF.

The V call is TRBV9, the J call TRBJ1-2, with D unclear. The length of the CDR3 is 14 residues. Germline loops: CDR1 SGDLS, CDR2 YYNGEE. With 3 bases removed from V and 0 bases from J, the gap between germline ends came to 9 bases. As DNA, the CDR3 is TGTGCCAGCAGCGAGAAAGTCGCTAACTATGGCTACACCTTC. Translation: CASSEKVANYGYTF.

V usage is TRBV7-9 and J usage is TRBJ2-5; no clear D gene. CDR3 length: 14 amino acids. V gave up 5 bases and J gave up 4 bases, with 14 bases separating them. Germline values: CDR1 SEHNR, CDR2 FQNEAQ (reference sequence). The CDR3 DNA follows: TGTGCCAGCAGCATAACGGGTGTGAGAGAGACCCAGTACTTC. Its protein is CASSITGVRETQYF.

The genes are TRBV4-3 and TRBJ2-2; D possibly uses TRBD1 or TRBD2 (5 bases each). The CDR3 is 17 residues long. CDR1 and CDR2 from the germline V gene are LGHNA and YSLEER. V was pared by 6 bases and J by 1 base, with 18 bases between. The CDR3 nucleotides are TGCGCCAGCAGTCCATTCTCGGGACCCGGGAACACCGGGGAGCTGTTTTTT. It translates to CASSPFSGPGNTGELFF.

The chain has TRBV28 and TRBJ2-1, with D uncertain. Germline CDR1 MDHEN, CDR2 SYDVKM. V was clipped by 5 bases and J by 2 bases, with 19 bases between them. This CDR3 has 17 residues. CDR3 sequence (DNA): TGTGCCAGCAGTCCCTCTGGTCGGTTCCACACCTACAATGAGCAGTTCTTC. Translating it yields CASSPSGRFHTYNEQFF.

CDR3 in amino acids: CASSLGASGSTDTQYF. DNA of the CDR3: TGCGCCAGCAGCTTGGGAGCGTCGGGGTCGACAGATACGCAGTATTTT. This chain joins TRBV5-1 and TRBJ2-3; tentatively, D is TRBD2 (5 bases). The CDR3 covers 16 residues. Germline assignment: CDR1 SGHRS and CDR2 YFSETQ. V was pared by 0 bases and J by 3 bases, with 14 bases between.